Below are 19 T cell receptor beta chains sequenced from a single sample in a study of blood T cell repertoires in COVID-19 (dated by TCRdb to the early 2020s). Library preparation used the immunoSEQ multiplex PCR assay. In its TCRdb copy, this immuneACCESS table keeps in-frame sequences only and misses some clones. Where compared with another copy, unresolved V genes explain less than half of these, and the others have no known cause. The sample profile shows roughly 200,000 clones; 86% of them were found once. 4.5% to 5.5% of the sample belongs to the ten largest clones. Sequencing input: PBMCs or T cells enriched from blood (not recorded which). The receptors were gathered from a woman aged 25 to 39 who had been exposed to COVID-19.

V gene TRBV6-2 or TRBV6-3 combines with J gene TRBJ1-2, with D unresolved. V was pared by 2 bases and J by 3 bases, with 10 bases between. This CDR3 is built from 14 residues. Germline V lookup: CDR1 MNHEY, CDR2 SVGEGT. Here the CDR3 reads CASSYVVSHYGYTF. CDR3 bases: TGTGCCAGCAGTTACGTCGTCAGTCACTATGGCTACACCTTC.

This chain uses TRBV10-1 with TRBJ2-5; tentative D call: TRBD2 (6 bases). The CDR3 length is 13 residues. Trimming removed 6 bases from V and 1 base from J, with 9 bases in between. CDR1 and CDR2 from the germline V gene are WNHNN and SYGVQD (reference sequence). The CDR3 region has the DNA TGCGCCAGCAGCCGGGGGAGCCAAGAGACCCAGTACTTC. It codes for CASSRGSQETQYF.

This chain connects TRBV18 to TRBJ1-6; 7 bases line up with TRBD1. CDR1 is KGHSH and CDR2 is LQKENI in the germline V gene. This CDR3 comprises 15 residues. The junction had 7 bases not matched to a gene; V was cut back by 2 bases and J by 9 bases. The CDR3 loop reads CASSPSGTDSSPLHF. The CDR3 region has the DNA TGTGCCAGCTCACCATCCGGGACAGATAGTTCACCCCTCCACTTT.

The chain couples TRBV19 to TRBJ2-7; 7 bases match TRBD2. This CDR3 has 16 amino acids. With V trimmed by 7 bases and J by 4 bases, 16 bases remained unmatched. The germline CDR1 and CDR2 sequences are LNHDA and SQIVND (reference sequence). The CDR3 region has the DNA TGTGCCAGTACCCGGGGAGGGAATGAAGGACGATACGAGCAGTACTTC. Its translation is CASTRGGNEGRYEQYF.

V and J are TRBV5-1 and TRBJ1-6, with 7 bases aligning to TRBD1. This CDR3 region has 15 residues. Germline values: CDR1 SGHRS, CDR2 YFSETQ. The trim removed 0 bases at V and 7 bases at J, leaving 4 bases unmatched. The CDR3 region has the DNA TGCGCCAGCAGCTTGGACGGGACAGCGAATTCACCCCTCCACTTT. As protein: CASSLDGTANSPLHF.

V is TRBV30 and J is TRBJ2-1, with 8 bases matching TRBD2. Germline CDR1 and CDR2: GTSNPN and SVGIG (reference sequence). CDR3 length: 14 residues. V dropped 4 bases and J dropped 4; count of bases not matched to a gene: 6. In DNA, the CDR3 is TGTGCCTGGAACCGGGGGGGGGCATACAATGAGCAGTTCTTC. This sequence encodes CAWNRGGAYNEQFF.

The chain recombines TRBV27 with TRBJ1-4; D is ambiguous. V was cut by 0 bases and J by 0 bases, with 11 bases left in between. The germline V gene encodes CDR1 MNHEY and CDR2 SMNVEV (reference sequence). CDR3 length equals 17 residues. In nucleotides, the CDR3 is TGTGCCAGCAGTTTATCGACAAAGACCGCAACTAATGAAAAACTGTTTTTT. It specifies CASSLSTKTATNEKLFF.

This clone came up once. V usage is TRBV3-1 (or the pseudogene TRBV3-2) and J usage is TRBJ2-5; 7 nucleotides match TRBD1. Looked up from germline, CDR1 is LGHDT and CDR2 is YNNKEL (reference sequence). The CDR3 consists of 13 residues. Unmatched junction bases numbered 7, after V lost 6 bases and J lost 6 bases. This CDR3 is CASRTGIGKTQYF. CDR3 coding DNA: TGTGCCAGCAGGACAGGGATAGGAAAGACCCAGTACTTC.

This clone was seen only once. Other DNA sequences from this sample encode an identical CDR3 as well. The gene calls are TRBV5-1 and TRBJ2-2, with a possible D match to TRBD1 (6 bases). CDR1 is SGHRS and CDR2 is YFSETQ in the germline V gene. Trimming pared 4 bases from V and 0 bases from J, leaving 10 bases between. The CDR3 loop spans 15 amino acids. This CDR3 reads CASSPDRPNTGELFF. The CDR3 bases are TGCGCCAGCAGCCCTGACAGGCCGAACACCGGGGAGCTGTTTTTT.

The rearrangement joins TRBV4-2 to TRBJ2-4; TRBD2 aligns across 7 bases. CDR1 and CDR2 from the germline V gene are LGHNA and YNFKEQ. J lost 8 bases, V lost 3 bases, and 4 bases had no gene match. The CDR3 totals 13 residues. In DNA, the CDR3 is TGTGCCAGCAGCCAGGGGGGGTCGGACATTCAGTACTTC. Translated, it gives CASSQGGSDIQYF.

This sequence joins TRBV5-8 and TRBJ2-7; 10 nucleotides match TRBD2. The V gene end was trimmed by 4 bases and the J gene end by 4 bases; junction bases not matched to a gene: 11. Germline V gene data show CDR1 as SGHTS and CDR2 as YDEGEE. The CDR3 has 16 amino acids. CDR3 region: CASSRAAGLALYEQYF. DNA for the CDR3: TGTGCCAGCAGCCGAGCCGCGGGACTAGCGCTATACGAGCAGTACTTC.

V gene TRBV19 combines with J gene TRBJ1-5; TRBD1 aligns across 8 bases. The germline gives CDR1 LNHDA, CDR2 SQIVND (reference sequence). The CDR3 length is 13 residues. The V and J ends lost 10 bases and 0 bases, in that order; junction bases with no gene match: 2. Here the CDR3 reads CATGGYSNQPQHF. For the CDR3, the DNA is TGTGCCACAGGGGGCTATAGCAATCAGCCCCAGCATTTT.

V is TRBV7-6 and J is TRBJ2-3; 8 bases are shared with TRBD1. Germline trimming cut 3 bases from V and 2 bases from J; bases unmatched to any gene: 7. The V gene's germline CDR1 is SGHVS and CDR2 FNYEAQ. This CDR3 spans 16 amino acids. The DNA for the CDR3 is TGTGCCAGCAGCTTGTGGACAGGGAAAATCACAGATACGCAGTATTTT. It is translated as CASSLWTGKITDTQYF.

This chain uses TRBV24-1 with TRBJ2-1; 12 bases are shared with TRBD2. CDR1 and CDR2 from the germline V gene are KGHDR and SFDVKD. Germline trimming cut 8 bases from V and 3 bases from J; bases unmatched to any gene: 13. This CDR3 has 18 amino acids. The CDR3 nucleotides read TGTGCCACCATGGCTAGCGGGGGGGAGCGCTACTACTACAATGAGCAGTTCTTC. It is translated as CATMASGGERYYYNEQFF.

The chain is built from TRBV5-1 and TRBJ2-7; D uncertain. The CDR3 extends over 18 amino acids. Germline CDR1 is SGHRS and CDR2 is YFSETQ. The V gene lost 0 bases and the J gene lost 7 bases, with 26 bases spanning the gap. The CDR3 sequence is CASSLGTPGSTLKLEQYF. The CDR3, as DNA: TGCGCCAGCAGCTTGGGAACCCCGGGTAGCACCCTCAAGTTGGAGCAGTACTTC.

This chain's CDR3 is CASSHLGSQHF. The CDR3 DNA reads as TGTGCCAGCAGTCACCTGGGCAGCCAGCATTTT. The V gene is TRBV6-2 or TRBV6-3, the J gene TRBJ1-5; D ambiguous. This CDR3 has 11 residues. The V and J ends lost 5 bases and 12 bases respectively, with 11 bases between them. Germline V gene lookup returns CDR1 MNHEY and CDR2 SVGEGT.

This clone came up a few times. The V gene is TRBV28, the J gene TRBJ1-2; D is ambiguous. The ends were cut back, 2 bases at V and 5 bases at J, with 18 bases in the middle. This CDR3 spans 16 amino acids. CDR1 and CDR2 (germline): MDHEN, SYDVKM. CDR3 bases: TGTGCCAGCAGTTTAGGCCGCGGAGGGCCTTTGTATGGCTACACCTTC. It translates to CASSLGRGGPLYGYTF.

This clone occurred a few times. The chain is built from TRBV6-6 and TRBJ1-1, with a tentative D call TRBD1 (5 bases). CDR3 size: 16 residues. Germline loops: CDR1 MNHNY, CDR2 SVGAGI (reference sequence). V was trimmed by 6 bases and J by 8 bases, leaving 25 bases between them. CDR3 DNA sequence: TGTGCCAGCAGAAACCCTACGGGGGGAGGCCTGAGGGAAGCTTTCTTT. Translation: CASRNPTGGGLREAFF.

The chain carries TRBV3-1 (or the pseudogene TRBV3-2) and TRBJ1-6; TRBD1 matches at 8 bases. Losses at the gene ends were 1 base for V and 7 bases for J; bases not matched to a gene: 9. The CDR3 spans 17 residues. Germline values: CDR1 LGHDT, CDR2 YNNKEL (reference sequence). CDR3 coding DNA: TGTGCCAGCAGCCAAGGCCTCCCCGGACAGGGAAATTCACCCCTCCACTTT. Protein sequence: CASSQGLPGQGNSPLHF.